Listed here are 19 T cell receptor beta chains from one sample, sequenced in a study of OX40 agonist ivuxolimab in advanced cancers. The assay was immunoSEQ multiplex PCR, and TCRdb's table has in-frame clones only and misses some. The table shows 90,000 to 95,000 clones, with more than 70% occurring only once. The source material was CD4+ or CD8+ T cells sorted from blood, sampled in a trial of the OX40 agonist ivuxolimab. All receptors derive from an adult with an advanced solid tumor such as melanoma, head and neck, liver or kidney cancer.

This clone has just one count. The rearrangement joins TRBV19 to TRBJ1-2; D is ambiguous. In germline, CDR1 is LNHDA, CDR2 SQIVND (reference sequence). V was shortened by 6 bases and J by 2 bases, with 10 bases between the two germline ends. This CDR3 region has 13 residues. In nucleotides, the CDR3 is TGTGCCAGTAGGCCGACGGCAAACTATGGCTACACCTTC. This gives the protein CASRPTANYGYTF.

In this sample, this clone turned up once. This chain links TRBV14 with TRBJ2-7; D ambiguous. CDR1 and CDR2 from the germline V gene are SGHDN and FVKESK. The CDR3 length is 14 residues. The ends were cut back, 0 bases at V and 1 base at J, with 7 bases in the middle. DNA for the CDR3: TGTGCCAGCAGCCAAGAACTGGGGTCCTACGAGCAGTACTTC. It encodes CASSQELGSYEQYF.

The chain employs TRBV6-1 and TRBJ2-7; 9 nucleotides match TRBD1. V was pared by 5 bases and J by 5 bases, with 7 bases of the junction left unmatched. From germline, CDR1 is MNHNS and CDR2 SASEGT. The CDR3 is made up of 14 amino acids. CDR3 in DNA: TGTGCCAGCAGTCTCCGGGACAGGGTGAACGAGCAGTACGTC. The encoded protein is CASSLRDRVNEQYV.

This sequence joins TRBV28 and TRBJ1-5; the D is unclear. Germline-derived CDR1 and CDR2 are MDHEN and SYDVKM. Trimming shortened V by 7 bases and J by 9 bases, and 10 bases separated the two germline ends. This CDR3 has 11 amino acids. This chain's CDR3 is CASTRILPQHF. The CDR3 nucleotides are TGTGCCAGCACTCGGATACTGCCCCAGCATTTT.

The rearrangement links TRBV21-1 to TRBJ2-7; the DNA was not compared with TRBD2, the D call given in the table. TRBV21-1 represents a pseudogene. This CDR3 is built from 15 residues. The CDR3 DNA is TGTGCCAGCAGCAAAGGGGAGACTACCTACTACGAGCAGTACGTC. Translating it yields CASSKGETTYYEQYV.

The chain joins TRBV5-4 to TRBJ2-7, with TRBD2 identical over 9 bases. CDR3 size: 15 residues. The J segment lost 6 bases and the V segment lost 4 bases, leaving 11 bases of the junction unmatched. CDR1 SGHNT and CDR2 YYREEE come from the germline V gene (reference sequence). Here the CDR3 reads CASSLGLAGGSEQYF. The CDR3 region has the DNA TGTGCCAGCAGCCTAGGACTGGCGGGAGGGAGCGAGCAGTACTTC.

In nucleotides, the CDR3 is TGTGCCAGCAGCCTAAGCGGGACAGCCTACAATGAGCAGTTCTTC. This translates into CASSLSGTAYNEQFF. The chain carries TRBV6-1 and TRBJ2-1; either TRBD1 or TRBD2 may fit D (7 bases each). CDR3 size: 15 residues. Germline assignment: CDR1 MNHNS and CDR2 SASEGT. The V gene lost 6 bases and the J gene lost 2 bases, with 14 bases spanning the gap.

V and J are TRBV7-9 and TRBJ1-2; D is possibly TRBD1 (5 bases). The CDR3 has 14 amino acids. V lost 2 bases, J lost 6 bases, and 13 bases lay in between. Germline V gives CDR1 SEHNR, CDR2 FQNEAQ (reference sequence). The CDR3 protein is CASSLQLQGDGYTF. The CDR3 nucleotides read TGTGCCAGCAGCTTACAACTCCAAGGGGATGGCTACACCTTC.

This chain links TRBV5-1 with TRBJ1-4; 7 bases map to TRBD1. Germline trimming cut 2 bases from V and 8 bases from J; bases unmatched to any gene: 6. Germline V gene data show CDR1 as SGHRS and CDR2 as YFSETQ. The CDR3 runs to 14 residues. CDR3 nucleotides: TGCGCCAGCAGCTTTATGGGACAGAAGGAAAAACTGTTTTTT. It codes for CASSFMGQKEKLFF.

The V call is TRBV27, the J call TRBJ2-3, with TRBD1 as a possible D gene (6 bases). The length of the CDR3 is 16 residues. The V gene's germline CDR1 is MNHEY and CDR2 SMNVEV (reference sequence). V lost 3 bases to trimming and J lost 5 bases, with 18 bases between them. The CDR3 sequence: CASSLSDRRFGDTQYF. The CDR3 DNA sequence: TGTGCCAGCAGTTTGAGTGACAGGCGGTTTGGAGATACGCAGTATTTT.

This clone has more than one count but fewer than ten. The CDR3 nucleotides read TGTGCCAGTAGTATCCGACTAGTCGGGGAGCAGTTCTTC. Protein product: CASSIRLVGEQFF. The chain couples TRBV19 to TRBJ2-1, with D maybe TRBD2 (6 bases). From germline, CDR1 is LNHDA and CDR2 SQIVND (reference sequence). This CDR3 is 13 amino acids long. V dropped 3 bases and J dropped 10 bases, with 13 bases sitting between them. Full variable domain (outside the CDR3, taken from reference TRBV19 and TRBJ2-1): DGGITQSPKYLFRKEGQNVTLSCEQNLNHDAMYWYRQDPGQGLRLIYYSQIVNDFQKGDIAEGYSVSREKKESFPLTVTSAQKNPTAFYLCASSIRLVGEQFFGPGTRLTVL.

The chain recombines TRBV5-1 with TRBJ2-1; possible D gene TRBD2, 6 bases. This CDR3 spans 17 amino acids. Germline CDR1 is SGHRS and CDR2 is YFSETQ. V dropped 4 bases and J dropped 2 bases, with 19 bases sitting between them. The CDR3 DNA sequence: TGCGCCAGCAGCCCTACCCCGGGAGCAGGAACCTACAATGAGCAGTTCTTC. It is translated as CASSPTPGAGTYNEQFF.

The chain has TRBV18 and TRBJ1-5, with D possibly matching TRBD1 (5 bases). V gave up 4 bases and J gave up 1 base, with 11 bases separating them. Germline V gives CDR1 KGHSH, CDR2 LQKENI. This CDR3 comprises 15 residues. The CDR3 DNA reads TGTGCCAGCTCACGGGGGGGAGGGAGCAATCAGCCCCAGCATTTT. Translated: CASSRGGGSNQPQHF.

This chain joins TRBV2 and TRBJ2-3; the match to TRBD2 covers 11 bases. The CDR3 is 14 amino acids. Germline lookup yields CDR1 SNHLY and CDR2 FYNNEI. V lost 7 bases to trimming and J lost 1 base; unmatched junction nucleotides: 1. CDR3 DNA: TGTGCCAGCAAGGGACTAGCGGGCACAGATACGCAGTATTTT. Amino acid sequence: CASKGLAGTDTQYF.

The chain links TRBV7-2 to TRBJ2-3; D remains ambiguous. V was trimmed by 2 bases and J by 3 bases, leaving 0 bases between them. This CDR3 contains 11 residues. Germline V gene lookup returns CDR1 SGHTA and CDR2 FQGNSA. CDR3 amino acids: CASSLTDTQYF. CDR3 DNA sequence: TGTGCCAGCAGCTTAACAGATACGCAGTATTTT. Looking up the rest from reference TRBV7-2 and TRBJ2-3 gives the full variable domain: GAGVSQSPSNKVTEKGKDVELRCDPISGHTALYWYRQSLGQGLEFLIYFQGNSAPDKSGLPSDRFSAERTGGSVSTLTIQRTQQEDSAVYLCASSLTDTQYFGPGTRLTVL.

The chain has TRBV11-3 and TRBJ2-2, with D possibly matching TRBD2 (7 bases). The ends were cut back, 2 bases at V and 4 bases at J, with 11 bases in the middle. The CDR3 has 15 residues. From germline, CDR1 is SGHNT and CDR2 YENEEA. The CDR3 spells CASSLQGGGTGELFF. CDR3 bases: TGTGCCAGCAGCTTACAGGGAGGGGGCACCGGGGAGCTGTTTTTT.

V and J are TRBV29-1 and TRBJ1-2; TRBD1 is a possible D gene (6 bases). CDR1 is SQVTM, CDR2 ANQGSEA, per germline. The CDR3 contains 11 residues. The V end lost 4 bases, the J end lost 8 bases, and 11 bases lay between the germline ends. The CDR3 nucleotides read TGCAGCGTTGCAGGGGCGCAGGGCTACACCTTC. Translation: CSVAGAQGYTF.

The rearrangement links TRBV15 to TRBJ1-5; no clear D. V dropped 0 bases and J dropped 6 bases, with 9 bases sitting between them. The germline V gene encodes CDR1 LNHNV and CDR2 YYDKDF (reference sequence). The CDR3 spans 14 residues. Written as DNA, the CDR3 is TGTGCCACCAGCAGAGACCCCCGGAGTCAGCCCCAGCATTTT. Encoded protein: CATSRDPRSQPQHF.

The CDR3 reads CASSLGQVLYGYTF. CDR3 DNA: TGTGCCAGCAGCTTGGGTCAGGTCCTATATGGCTACACCTTC. This chain links TRBV5-4 with TRBJ1-2; no clear D gene. Trimming removed 0 bases from V and 5 bases from J, with 11 bases in between. CDR1 is SGHNT, CDR2 YYREEE, per germline (reference sequence). This CDR3 has 14 residues. Based on the CDR3 plus reference TRBV5-4 and TRBJ1-2, the full variable domain is ETGVTQSPTHLIKTRGQQVTLRCSSQSGHNTVSWYQQALGQGPQFIFQYYREEENGRGNFPPRFSGLQFPNYSSELNVNALELDDSALYLCASSLGQVLYGYTFGSGTRLTVV.